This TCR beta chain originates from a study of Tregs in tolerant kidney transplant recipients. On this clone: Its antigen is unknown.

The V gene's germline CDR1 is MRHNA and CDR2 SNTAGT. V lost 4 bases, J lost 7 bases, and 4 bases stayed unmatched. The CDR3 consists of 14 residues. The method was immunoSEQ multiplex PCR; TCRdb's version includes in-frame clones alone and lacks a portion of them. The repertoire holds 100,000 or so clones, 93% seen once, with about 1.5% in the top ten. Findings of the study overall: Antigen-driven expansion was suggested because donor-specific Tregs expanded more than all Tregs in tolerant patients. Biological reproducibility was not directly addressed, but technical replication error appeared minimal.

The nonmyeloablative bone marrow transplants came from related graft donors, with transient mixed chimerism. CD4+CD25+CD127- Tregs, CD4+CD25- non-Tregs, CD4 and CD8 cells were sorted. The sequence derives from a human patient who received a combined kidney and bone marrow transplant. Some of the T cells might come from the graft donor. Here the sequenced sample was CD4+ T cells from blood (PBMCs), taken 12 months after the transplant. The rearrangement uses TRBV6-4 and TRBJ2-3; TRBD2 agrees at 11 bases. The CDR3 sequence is CASSALAGVYTQYF. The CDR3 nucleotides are TGTGCCAGCAGTGCACTAGCGGGAGTTTATACGCAGTATTTT.